The clone carrying this T cell receptor beta chain has only a few counts. Looked up from germline, CDR1 is MGHDK and CDR2 is SYGVNS. V gave up 5 bases and J gave up 5 bases; unmatched junction bases: 6. The CDR3 runs 16 residues. The data belong to a study of tumour-infiltrating T cells in Burkitt lymphoma. Method: immunoSEQ multiplex PCR; TCRdb's copy keeps in-frame clones and lacks some. The sample comprises 46,000 or so clones, around a third of which are singletons, and roughly 2.8% rests with the top ten. Sequenced: tumor tissue. The chain uses TRBV25-1 and TRBJ2-1; 13 nucleotides align to TRBD2. This TCR derives from a human donor with Burkitt lymphoma. The CDR3, as DNA: TGTGCCAGCAGTCTACTCGGGACTAGCGGGAACAATGAGCAGTTCTTC. Amino acids: CASSLLGTSGNNEQFF.